Listed below are T cell receptor beta chains from one sample, sequenced in a study of siplizumab effects on memory and regulatory T cells. This table comes from immunoSEQ multiplex PCR, and its TCRdb copy is limited to in-frame clones, with some not included. The table shows about 100,000 clones, with roughly 94% occurring only once. Sample: Tregs sorted from blood. The receptors here all came from a human donor in good health. CDR3s leave out the opening cysteine and the closing phenylalanine or tryptophan.

>TRBJ2-1|TRBV13
ASSLTIRNEQF
>TRBJ2-2|TRBV27
ASSFRQVNTGELF
>TRBJ2-5|TRBV14
ASSQEPGSTQY
>TRBJ2-2|TRBV6-1
ASSEFALIAGRTGELF
>TRBJ1-2|TRBV7-2
ASSLNDPPDGYT
>TRBJ2-2|TRBV10-2
ASSEGAYTGELF
>TRBJ2-1|TRBV5-1
ASSLGGMHNEQF
>TRBJ2-7|TRBV11-2
ASSSTTGDYSYEQY
>TRBJ2-1|TRBV6-5
ASSYSQGAGNEQF
>TRBJ2-5|TRBV7-9
ASSPLGETQY
>TRBJ2-7|TRBV5-4
ASSSGLAELYEQY